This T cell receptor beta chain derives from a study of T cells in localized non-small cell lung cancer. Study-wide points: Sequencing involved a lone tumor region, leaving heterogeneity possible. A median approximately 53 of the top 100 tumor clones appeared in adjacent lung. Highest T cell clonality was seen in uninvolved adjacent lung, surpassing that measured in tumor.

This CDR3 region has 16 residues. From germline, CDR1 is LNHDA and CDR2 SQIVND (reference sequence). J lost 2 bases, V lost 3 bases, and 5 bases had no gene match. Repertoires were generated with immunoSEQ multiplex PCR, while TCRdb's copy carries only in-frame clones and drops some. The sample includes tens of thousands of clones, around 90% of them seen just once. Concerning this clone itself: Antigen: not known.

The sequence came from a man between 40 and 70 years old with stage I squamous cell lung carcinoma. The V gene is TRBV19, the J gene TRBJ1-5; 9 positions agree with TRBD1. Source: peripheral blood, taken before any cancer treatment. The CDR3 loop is CASSIGTGPGNQPQHF. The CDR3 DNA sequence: TGTGCCAGTAGTATTGGGACAGGGCCCGGCAATCAGCCCCAGCATTTT.